This TCR beta chain was profiled in a study of CD8 T cells in Susac syndrome. Reverse transcription of roughly 0.45 to 1 ug RNA was performed with random hexamers. TCR beta CDR3 was amplified by immunoSEQ covering 54 Vbeta and 13 Jbeta. Via MiXCR, TCRdb re-called the immunoSEQ multiplex PCR reads, giving one row per CDR3 protein. The sample has some 130,000 distinct CDR3 sequences; approximately 95% are singletons. General observations from the study: The TCR sequencing and HLA analysis in the study involved a relatively small number of individuals, as the study acknowledged.

Turning to this clonotype: Its target is unknown.

Germline V lookup: CDR1 LNHNV, CDR2 YYDKDF (reference sequence). The CDR3 consists of 15 residues. Trimming pared 3 bases from V and 1 base from J, leaving 10 bases between. The gene calls are TRBV15 and TRBJ1-3; a weak D match, TRBD1 (5 bases). The sequencing input was CD8+ T cells from PBMCs. The clonotype was recovered from a human donor with Susac syndrome. CDR3 in amino acids: CATSSTRGSGNTIYF. CDR3 bases: TGTGCCACCAGCAGTACGAGGGGATCTGGAAACACCATATATTTT.